The present T cell receptor beta chain was sequenced within a study of T cells expressing NK-cell markers. Scientists made TCR beta cDNA using 5'RACE template switching with UMIs. One entry per CDR3 protein, without DNA, is what TCRdb gives after re-calling the 5' RACE reads. This sample's table has roughly 170,000 distinct CDR3 sequences. From germline, CDR1 is ENHRY and CDR2 SYGVKD. The CDR3 contains 13 residues. The chain is built from TRBV10-3 and TRBJ1-2. The sequence was obtained from a woman aged 18-69 years in good health. Sequenced input: blood T cells: a sorted CD56 or NKG2C T cell subset, CD4+ or CD8+ T cells, or bulk PBMC T cells (not recorded which). CDR3 in amino acids: CAISSGISDGYTF.